This passage covers 3 T cell receptor beta chains from one sample sequenced in a study of CXCR3-negative and CXCR3-positive naive CD8 T cells. Libraries were UMI-labeled 5' RACE TRB cDNA. Reanalyzing the 5' RACE reads, TCRdb keeps one entry per CDR3 protein, without DNA. This sample contains under 75,000 distinct CDR3 sequences. Whole-study results and caveats: CXCR3-positive naive cells had TRB CDR3s that were more hydrophobic than CXCR3-negative naive cells had.

These receptors have no known antigen. Input material: naive CXCR3+ CD8+ T cells from blood. Indicated subset: CD45RO-CCR7+CD27+CD95- naive CD8+ T cells expressing CXCR3 (TNR3+). Receptors were obtained from a human donor in good health. Some clones in this sample may be carry-over from other donors' samples.

The chain has TRBV7-9 and TRBJ2-1; TCRdb names TRBD2, which stays unverified in the absence of DNA. The CDR3 has 14 residues. Germline assignment: CDR1 SEHNR and CDR2 FQNEAQ (reference sequence). This CDR3 reads CASTASGGYNEQFF.

The V and J genes are TRBV6-2 or TRBV6-3 and TRBJ1-6. The CDR3 is 13 amino acids. Germline V gene lookup returns CDR1 MNHEY and CDR2 SVGEGT. CDR3 sequence: CASSYSQNSPLHF.

The CDR3 spells CASSSDHQGPNTEAFF. The chain is built from TRBV7-9 and TRBJ1-1; TCRdb designates TRBD1, a call that cannot be tested without DNA. This CDR3 has 16 amino acids. Germline assignment: CDR1 SEHNR and CDR2 FQNEAQ (reference sequence).